The 10 T cell receptor beta chains presented below share a single source sample, sequenced in a study of control samples from healthy donors and cancer patients. Method: immunoSEQ multiplex PCR; TCRdb's copy keeps in-frame clones and lacks some. The repertoire holds some 130,000 clones, with roughly 90% as singletons. The specimen sequenced was PBMCs. All receptors come from a man aged 50 to 60 with head and neck cancer.

The chain recombines TRBV11-2 with TRBJ2-2, with D unresolved. This CDR3 spans 12 amino acids. V was cut by 2 bases and J by 5 bases, with 3 bases left in between. From germline, CDR1 is SGHAT and CDR2 FQNNGV. CDR3 loop: CASSLSTGELFF. CDR3 bases: TGTGCCAGCAGCTTATCTACCGGGGAGCTGTTTTTT.

This sequence joins TRBV3-1 (or the pseudogene TRBV3-2) and TRBJ1-1; no clear D gene. The germline V gene encodes CDR1 LGHDT and CDR2 YNNKEL (reference sequence). There are 14 residues in the CDR3. Trimming removed 1 base from V and 6 bases from J, with 12 bases in between. The CDR3 here is CASSQVSQSAEAFF. DNA of the CDR3: TGTGCCAGCAGCCAAGTGTCCCAGTCGGCTGAAGCTTTCTTT.

The V gene is TRBV11-2, the J gene TRBJ2-7; D gene ambiguous. Deletions cut 5 bases from V and 0 bases from J, with 8 bases between. The germline gives CDR1 SGHAT, CDR2 FQNNGV. The CDR3 totals 13 residues. The CDR3 reads CASSPWASYEQYF. CDR3 coding DNA: TGTGCCAGCAGCCCCTGGGCCTCCTACGAGCAGTACTTC.

The chain employs TRBV2 and TRBJ2-3, with 10 bases matching TRBD2. V dropped 4 bases and J dropped 2; count of bases not matched to a gene: 6. The CDR3 length is 16 residues. CDR1 and CDR2 from the germline V gene are SNHLY and FYNNEI. CDR3 sequence: CASSATSGPLTDTQYF. The CDR3 nucleotides are TGTGCCAGCAGTGCGACTAGCGGGCCACTCACAGATACGCAGTATTTT.

J is TRBJ1-1 and V is TRBV14; D gene ambiguous. Trimming left V 4 bases short and J 1 base short, with 7 bases between. Per germline, CDR1 SGHDN and CDR2 FVKESK. The CDR3 has 13 amino acids. CDR3 DNA sequence: TGTGCCAGCAGCCCTAGGTGGAACACTGAAGCTTTCTTT. It specifies CASSPRWNTEAFF.

The gene calls are TRBV5-1 and TRBJ1-1; a weak D match, TRBD1 (6 bases). Trimming took off 4 bases at V and 5 bases at J, with 18 bases between the two ends. Germline V gives CDR1 SGHRS, CDR2 YFSETQ. The CDR3 sequence is 15 residues long. The CDR3 region is CASSPGGGSNTEAFF. The CDR3 coding sequence is TGCGCCAGCAGCCCGGGGGGGGGCTCGAATACTGAAGCTTTCTTT.

The rearrangement links TRBV3-1 (or the pseudogene TRBV3-2) to TRBJ1-1; no definite D call. This CDR3 region has 16 residues. Between the trimmed V and J ends, which lost 3 bases and 5 bases, there was a span of 19 bases. Germline CDR1 and CDR2: LGHDT and YNNKEL (reference sequence). CDR3 DNA sequence: TGTGCCAGCAGCCATTCCCTCCTAGGACGGAGGACTGAAGCTTTCTTT. Translated, it gives CASSHSLLGRRTEAFF.

The chain joins TRBV18 to TRBJ2-2; maybe TRBD1 (5 bases). V was cut by 6 bases and J by 3 bases, with 14 bases left in between. CDR1 KGHSH and CDR2 LQKENI come from the germline V gene. The CDR3 totals 15 residues. The CDR3 loop reads CASSRQSRHTGELFF. DNA for the CDR3: TGTGCCAGCTCTCGACAGTCTCGACACACCGGGGAGCTGTTTTTT. Filled out from reference TRBV18 and TRBJ2-2, the complete variable domain reads NAGVMQNPRHLVRRRGQEARLRCSPMKGHSHVYWYRQLPEEGLKFMVYLQKENIIDESGMPKERFSAEFPKEGPSILRIQQVVRGDSAAYFCASSRQSRHTGELFFGEGSRLTVL.

The J gene is TRBJ1-4, the V gene TRBV24-1; the D gene is possibly TRBD1 (5 bases). The CDR3 is made up of 16 amino acids. V was cut by 2 bases and J by 5 bases, with 14 bases left in between. Per the germline V gene, CDR1 is KGHDR and CDR2 is SFDVKD. In DNA form, the CDR3 reads TGTGCCACCAGTGATTCCGGGGACTTTGGAAATGAAAAACTGTTTTTT. It translates to CATSDSGDFGNEKLFF.

The chain couples TRBV10-3 to TRBJ1-1; TRBD1 is a possible D gene (5 bases). There are 15 residues in the CDR3. Trimming cost V 6 bases and J 4 bases, with 18 bases left between them. CDR1 is ENHRY and CDR2 is SYGVKD in the germline V gene. CDR3 bases: TGTGCCATCAGAGACCCGGATCAGGGTGGCACTGAAGCTTTCTTT. The encoded protein is CAIRDPDQGGTEAFF.